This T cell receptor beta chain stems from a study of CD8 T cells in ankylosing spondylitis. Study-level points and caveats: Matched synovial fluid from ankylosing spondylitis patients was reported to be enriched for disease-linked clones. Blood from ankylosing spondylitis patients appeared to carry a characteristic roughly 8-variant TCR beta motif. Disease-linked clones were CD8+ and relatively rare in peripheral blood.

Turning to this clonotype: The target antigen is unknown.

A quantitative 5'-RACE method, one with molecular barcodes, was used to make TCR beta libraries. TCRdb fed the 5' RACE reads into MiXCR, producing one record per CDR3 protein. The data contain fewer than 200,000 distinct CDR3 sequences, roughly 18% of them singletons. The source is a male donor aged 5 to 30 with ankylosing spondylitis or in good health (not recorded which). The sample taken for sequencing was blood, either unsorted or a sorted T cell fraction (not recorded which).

CDR3 amino acids: CSAINGAGEGETQYF. The CDR3 region has the DNA TGCAGCGCAATCAACGGGGCAGGGGAAGGAGAGACCCAGTACTTC. The chain joins TRBV29-1 to TRBJ2-5; tentatively, D is TRBD1 (6 bases). Trimming shortened V by 7 bases and J by 4 bases, and 22 bases separated the two germline ends. This CDR3 is 15 amino acids long. Germline V gene lookup returns CDR1 SQVTM and CDR2 ANQGSEA.